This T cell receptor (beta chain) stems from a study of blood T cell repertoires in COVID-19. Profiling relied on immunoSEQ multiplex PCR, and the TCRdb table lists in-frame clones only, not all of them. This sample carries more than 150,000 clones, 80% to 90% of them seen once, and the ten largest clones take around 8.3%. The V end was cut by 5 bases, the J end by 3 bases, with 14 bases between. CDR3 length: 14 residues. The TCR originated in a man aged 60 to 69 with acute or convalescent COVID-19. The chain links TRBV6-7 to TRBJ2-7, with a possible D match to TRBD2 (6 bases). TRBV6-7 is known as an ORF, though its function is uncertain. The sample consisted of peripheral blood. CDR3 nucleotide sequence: TGTGCCAGCAGTCCCGGGACTCTGGACTACGAGCAGTACTTC. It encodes CASSPGTLDYEQYF.